This TCR beta chain was retrieved from a study of blood T cells in healthy people across ages. This clonotype was detected only once. Its matching antigen is unknown. General observations from the study: Investigators viewed diversity estimates from one million T cells as underestimates, the study reported.

The authors ran a second PCR of about 6 to 11 cycles using a sample-barcoded 5' primer and a J-beta primer mix. TCRdb re-derived calls from the 5' RACE reads in MiXCR, one entry per CDR3 protein. The sample shows about 1.4 million distinct CDR3 sequences, approximately 59% of them seen only once. Sequenced: blood. The clonotype was recovered from a man aged 18 to 29 in good health.

The CDR3 here is CASSLSTGLNTGELFF. CDR3 DNA sequence: TGCGCCAGCAGCTTGTCAACAGGGCTAAACACCGGGGAGCTGTTTTTT. This chain connects TRBV5-1 to TRBJ2-2, with a tentative D call TRBD1 (6 bases). Trimming left V 1 base short and J 2 bases short, with 12 bases between. The CDR3 covers 16 residues. Germline V gene data show CDR1 as SGHRS and CDR2 as YFSETQ.